One TCR beta chain is described in this entry. This specimen comes from a study of Ad26.COV2.S vaccination and SARS-CoV-2 variants. Study-wide background: The Ad26.COV2.S arm of the COV1001 trial was where the donor was placed.

With 7 bases removed from V and 3 bases from J, the gap between germline ends came to 18 bases. The CDR3 has 16 residues. Germline values: CDR1 MNHNY, CDR2 SVGAGI (reference sequence). Treatment given: about 20 received Ad26.COV2.S at low or high dose, single or two shots; several received placebo; per-sample allocation not given. The investigators took samples on day 63 after the first vaccine or placebo injection. Assay used: immunoSEQ multiplex PCR; TCRdb lists only in-frame clones, some missing. The data show some 330,000 clones, roughly 90% seen once. Sequenced here: peripheral blood, sampled in a trial of Ad26.COV2.S vaccine versus placebo. This TCR came from a person between 18 and 59 years old who received the Ad26.COV2.S COVID-19 vaccine or a placebo. The chain recombines TRBV6-6 with TRBJ2-2; D might be TRBD2 (6 bases). CDR3 in amino acids: CASTSWGEKDTGELFF. The CDR3 DNA is TGTGCCAGCACCTCCTGGGGGGAGAAAGACACCGGGGAGCTGTTTTTT.